A single sample is the source of the 5 T cell receptor beta chains below, sequenced in a study of technical replicates of blood from a few donors. Repertoires were generated with immunoSEQ multiplex PCR, while TCRdb's copy carries only in-frame clones and drops some. This table has 60,000 to 85,000 clones, 91% appearing once. Material: T cells isolated from PBMCs. The source is a human donor in good health.

The rearrangement uses TRBV9 and TRBJ2-2; D may be TRBD2 (7 bases). V lost 5 bases and J 4 bases, leaving 9 bases between the germline ends. CDR1 is SGDLS, CDR2 YYNGEE, per germline. The CDR3 covers 13 residues. CDR3 nucleotide sequence: TGTGCCAGCAGAGGGGGGGGCACCGGGGAGCTGTTTTTT. Amino acids: CASRGGGTGELFF. The whole variable domain, remainder taken from reference TRBV9 and TRBJ2-2, is DSGVTQTPKHLITATGQRVTLRCSPRSGDLSVYWYQQSLDQGLQFLIQYYNGEERAKGNILERFSAQQFPDLHSELNLSSLELGDSALYFCASRGGGTGELFFGEGSRLTVL.

V and J are TRBV5-1 and TRBJ1-2; perhaps TRBD1 as D (5 bases). The CDR3 has 15 amino acids. CDR1 is SGHRS and CDR2 is YFSETQ in the germline V gene. Trimming removed 0 bases at V and 0 bases at J, with 9 bases between. CDR3 loop: CASSLGRTTNYGYTF. As DNA, the CDR3 is TGCGCCAGCAGCTTGGGTAGGACAACTAACTATGGCTACACCTTC. The complete variable domain, with remaining parts taken from reference TRBV5-1 and TRBJ1-2, reads KAGVTQTPRYLIKTRGQQVTLSCSPISGHRSVSWYQQTPGQGLQFLFEYFSETQRNKGNFPGRFSGRQFSNSRSEMNVSTLELGDSALYLCASSLGRTTNYGYTFGSGTRLTVV.

The J gene is TRBJ1-3, the V gene TRBV6-1; unclear D gene. Germline assignment: CDR1 MNHNS and CDR2 SASEGT. This CDR3 region has 12 residues. V lost 5 bases, J lost 8 bases, and 10 bases lay in between. CDR3 residues: CASSFSRDTIYF. The CDR3 DNA reads TGTGCCAGCAGTTTTAGTCGGGACACCATATATTTT.

This chain links TRBV11-2 with TRBJ2-7, with 7 bases matching TRBD2. The CDR3 contains 14 residues. Trimming removed 5 bases from V and 6 bases from J; junction bases left unmatched: 10. Germline-derived CDR1 and CDR2 are SGHAT and FQNNGV. The CDR3 sequence is CASSRTSGFVEQYF. The CDR3 DNA is TGTGCCAGCAGCCGGACTAGTGGTTTCGTCGAGCAGTACTTC.

In its sample, this clone was seen once. The CDR3 DNA sequence: TGTGCCAGCAGCTCTGGGCGGGGGGCAGCTTTCTTT. Amino acids: CASSSGRGAAFF. The chain carries TRBV21-1 and TRBJ1-1. TRBV21-1 is tagged as a pseudogene. The CDR3 has 12 amino acids.